One sample yielded the 30 T cell receptor beta chains listed below, sequenced in a study of cytomegalovirus exposure and HLA in healthy donors. It was with 60 Vbeta and 13 Jbeta primers that the PCR ran. Profiled with immunoSEQ multiplex PCR; TCRdb holds only in-frame clones, not every one. The repertoire includes around 21,000 clones, 70% to 80% of them detected once, and approximately 8% sits in the top ten. The sample taken for sequencing was PBMCs. The receptors were gathered from a man in his fifties or sixties in good health and CMV-seronegative.

V is TRBV5-5 and J is TRBJ1-1; perhaps TRBD1 as D (5 bases). Trimming cost V 4 bases and J 1 base, with 11 bases left between them. CDR3 length: 14 amino acids. CDR1 and CDR2 from the germline V gene are SGHKS and YYEKEE (reference sequence). CDR3 protein: CASSLTVTNTEAFF. Written as DNA, the CDR3 is TGTGCCAGCAGCCTGACAGTGACGAACACTGAAGCTTTCTTT.

This chain uses TRBV19 with TRBJ2-5; 8 bases line up with TRBD2. The tail of the sequence fits TRBJ2-7 better, so the J call may be wrong. The CDR3 runs to 14 residues. The germline CDR1 and CDR2 sequences are LNHDA and SQIVND (reference sequence). CDR3 in DNA: TGTGCCAGCCGGGCGGGGGGCTTATCCTACGAGCAGTACTTC. Its protein is CASRAGGLSYEQYF.

This clone showed up just a few times. V usage is TRBV5-1 and J usage is TRBJ1-4; no definite D call. CDR1 and CDR2 from the germline V gene are SGHRS and YFSETQ. There are 14 residues in the CDR3. V was cut by 1 base and J by 7 bases, with 11 bases left in between. The CDR3 sequence: CASSLSQWSEKLFF. CDR3 DNA: TGCGCCAGCAGCTTGTCCCAGTGGAGTGAAAAACTGTTTTTT.

The chain has TRBV7-8 and TRBJ2-7; a weak D match, TRBD2 (7 bases). V was trimmed by 0 bases and J by 6 bases, leaving 12 bases between them. This CDR3 is 14 amino acids long. Germline CDR1 and CDR2: SGHVS and FQNEAQ. The CDR3 here is CASSLALGGGEQYF. CDR3 DNA sequence: TGTGCCAGCAGCTTAGCCCTAGGGGGGGGCGAGCAGTACTTC.

This sequence joins TRBV6-5 and TRBJ1-2; 10 nucleotides line up with TRBD1. The CDR3 runs 16 residues. The V and J ends lost 2 bases and 4 bases, in that order; junction bases with no gene match: 7. In germline, CDR1 is MNHEY, CDR2 SVGAGI. In DNA form, the CDR3 reads TGTGCCAGCAGTTACGGGACCGGGACAGGGGCCTATGGCTACACCTTC. Its translation: CASSYGTGTGAYGYTF.

This clone was picked up a small number of times. The chain has TRBV6-5 and TRBJ2-7, with 8 bases lining up with TRBD1. CDR3 length: 15 residues. V trimming: 5 bases; J trimming: 4 bases; junction bases outside the gene matches: 10. Germline CDR1 and CDR2: MNHEY and SVGAGI. The CDR3 coding sequence is TGTGCCAGCAGTACCCGGACAGGGTCTGGGTACGAGCAGTACTTC. Translating gives CASSTRTGSGYEQYF.

The rearrangement uses TRBV25-1 and TRBJ2-5, with 11 bases that match TRBD1. The DNA end favors TRBJ2-7, so the J call may be wrong. The CDR3 sequence is 15 residues long. Germline V gene data show CDR1 as MGHDK and CDR2 as SYGVNS. CDR3 in amino acids: CASSDRDRGVYEQYF. For the CDR3, the DNA is TGTGCCAGCAGTGACCGGGACAGGGGGGTTTACGAGCAGTACTTC.

The rearrangement uses TRBV15 and TRBJ1-1; D not certain. V dropped 2 bases and J dropped 2 bases, with 9 bases sitting between them. The germline CDR1 and CDR2 sequences are LNHNV and YYDKDF (reference sequence). The CDR3 is made up of 14 amino acids. The CDR3 spells CATSRNPINTEAFF. The CDR3 DNA follows: TGTGCCACCAGCAGAAACCCTATTAACACTGAAGCTTTCTTT.

The chain employs TRBV4-1 and TRBJ1-5; weak D call: TRBD1 (5 bases). Trimming removed 6 bases at V and 6 bases at J, with 27 bases between. The CDR3 runs 18 residues. Germline V gives CDR1 MGHRA, CDR2 YSYEKL. The CDR3 loop reads CASSSRGFTGSRGQPQHF. CDR3 nucleotide sequence: TGCGCCAGCAGTTCGCGGGGATTTACAGGAAGTAGAGGTCAGCCCCAGCATTTT.

This clone was detected a few times. V usage is TRBV5-8 and J usage is TRBJ1-1, with a weak D call TRBD1 (6 bases). CDR3 length: 15 residues. The V gene's germline CDR1 is SGHTS and CDR2 YDEGEE. V lost 3 bases to trimming and J lost 0 bases, with 12 bases between them. As DNA, the CDR3 is TGTGCCAGCAGCTCGCGACAGGTTCTGAACACTGAAGCTTTCTTT. As protein: CASSSRQVLNTEAFF.

The V gene is TRBV9, the J gene TRBJ1-1; D gene unclear. The CDR3 sequence is 15 residues long. The V and J ends lost 0 bases and 4 bases respectively, with 13 bases between them. CDR1 and CDR2 from the germline V gene are SGDLS and YYNGEE. CDR3 in amino acids: CASSVDPTSGTEAFF. DNA of the CDR3: TGTGCCAGCAGCGTAGACCCCACCTCGGGCACTGAAGCTTTCTTT.

This clone was counted only a few times. The V gene is TRBV7-2, the J gene TRBJ2-5, with 7 bases fitting TRBD1. The germline V gene has CDR1 SGHTA and CDR2 FQGNSA. The V and J ends lost 1 base and 2 bases, in that order; junction bases with no gene match: 7. The CDR3 is made up of 16 amino acids. The CDR3 DNA reads as TGTGCCAGCAGCTTAGACATGGCCAGGGGGCAAGAGACCCAGTACTTC. Translating it yields CASSLDMARGQETQYF.

The chain is built from TRBV5-1 and TRBJ1-5, with a tentative D call TRBD1 (6 bases). Germline CDR1 reads SGHRS; CDR2 reads YFSETQ. V lost 1 base and J lost 7, with 15 bases in between. CDR3 length: 15 amino acids. CDR3 sequence: CASSLNTGMGQPQHF. DNA of the CDR3: TGCGCCAGCAGCTTGAACACAGGGATGGGGCAGCCCCAGCATTTT.

The J gene is TRBJ2-7, the V gene TRBV6-1; TRBD1 aligns across 11 bases. The length of the CDR3 is 15 residues. Germline values: CDR1 MNHNS, CDR2 SASEGT. V was clipped by 8 bases and J by 3 bases; unmatched bases: 9. The CDR3 is CASDTGGTGGYEQYF. The CDR3 nucleotides read TGTGCCAGCGACACAGGAGGGACAGGGGGCTACGAGCAGTACTTC.

To note about this clone: The junction departs from germline at one end; a sequencing error may be responsible. The genes are TRBV9 and TRBJ1-2; a weak D match, TRBD1 (5 bases). The CDR3 spans 14 residues. CDR1 is SGDLS, CDR2 YYNGEE, per germline. CDR3 coding DNA: TGTGCCAGCAGCGTTGCGGGGCAACCTATGGGCTACCCCTTC. This gives the protein CASSVAGQPMGYPF.

The chain joins TRBV28 to TRBJ2-3; D is perhaps TRBD1 (6 bases). V lost 6 bases and J 1 base, leaving 11 bases between the germline ends. The CDR3 has 14 residues. The germline V gene encodes CDR1 MDHEN and CDR2 SYDVKM. CDR3 residues: CASRNRAGTDTQYF. Here the CDR3 DNA reads TGTGCCAGCAGGAACAGGGCAGGCACAGATACGCAGTATTTT.

V gene TRBV9 combines with J gene TRBJ2-5, with 11 bases aligning to TRBD2. The J call is doubtful: the DNA matches TRBJ2-7 better. This CDR3 contains 15 residues. Germline V gene lookup returns CDR1 SGDLS and CDR2 YYNGEE. CDR3 sequence reads: CASSVDGTSGYEQYF. Here the CDR3 DNA reads TGTGCCAGCAGCGTAGATGGGACTAGCGGTTACGAGCAGTACTTC.

There are a few counts of this clone. The chain has TRBV5-1 and TRBJ2-3, with D tentatively TRBD1 (6 bases). The germline V and J ends were trimmed by 3 bases and 2 bases, with 19 bases remaining between them. The germline V gene has CDR1 SGHRS and CDR2 YFSETQ. The CDR3 is made up of 17 amino acids. CDR3 loop: CASSWGRPVRVTDTQYF. The CDR3 coding sequence is TGCGCCAGCAGCTGGGGGCGGCCTGTGCGAGTCACAGATACGCAGTATTTT.

The genes are TRBV5-1 and TRBJ2-2; D not resolved. CDR3 length: 12 amino acids. V lost 4 bases and J 5 bases, leaving 6 bases between the germline ends. Germline assignment: CDR1 SGHRS and CDR2 YFSETQ. The CDR3 protein is CASSPSTGELFF. CDR3 nucleotides: TGCGCCAGCAGCCCCTCTACCGGGGAGCTGTTTTTT.

The V gene is TRBV19, the J gene TRBJ1-5; no firm D call. V was shortened by 1 base and J by 2 bases, with 6 bases between the two germline ends. Per germline, CDR1 LNHDA and CDR2 SQIVND (reference sequence). CDR3 length equals 14 residues. The CDR3 here is CASSIVAGNQPQHF. The CDR3 DNA reads as TGTGCCAGTAGTATAGTGGCGGGCAATCAGCCCCAGCATTTT. The full variable domain, completed using reference TRBV19 and TRBJ1-5, is DGGITQSPKYLFRKEGQNVTLSCEQNLNHDAMYWYRQDPGQGLRLIYYSQIVNDFQKGDIAEGYSVSREKKESFPLTVTSAQKNPTAFYLCASSIVAGNQPQHFGDGTRLSIL.

This chain joins TRBV7-6 and TRBJ2-7; D is possibly TRBD1 (6 bases). There are 16 residues in the CDR3. V was cut by 4 bases and J by 5 bases, with 21 bases left in between. Germline CDR1 SGHVS, CDR2 FNYEAQ. The CDR3 region is CASSSLGTRRGNEQYF. The CDR3 DNA follows: TGTGCCAGCAGCTCACTAGGGACAAGAAGGGGGAACGAGCAGTACTTC.

This clone appeared a few times. This chain joins TRBV13 and TRBJ2-3, with D possibly matching TRBD1 (5 bases). The V gene lost 6 bases and the J gene lost 5 bases, with 12 bases spanning the gap. This CDR3 has 13 residues. Germline-derived CDR1 and CDR2 are PRHDT and FYEKMQ (reference sequence). The CDR3 protein is CASREGAEDTQYF. CDR3 in DNA: TGTGCCAGCAGAGAAGGGGCCGAAGATACGCAGTATTTT.

There are a few counts of this clone. This chain joins TRBV27 and TRBJ2-1; TRBD2 is a possible D gene (5 bases). CDR1 and CDR2 from the germline V gene are MNHEY and SMNVEV (reference sequence). CDR3 length: 15 amino acids. The V end was cut by 1 base, the J end by 1 base, with 8 bases between. The CDR3 sequence: CASSLYGDSYNEQFF. For the CDR3, the DNA is TGTGCCAGCAGTTTATACGGGGATTCCTACAATGAGCAGTTCTTC.

This rearrangement joins TRBV12-5 to TRBJ2-1; D is possibly TRBD1 (6 bases). V lost 2 bases to trimming and J lost 3 bases, with 11 bases between them. Germline CDR1 reads LGHNT; CDR2 reads FRNRAP. This CDR3 contains 15 residues. The CDR3 nucleotides read TGTGCTAGTGGTTTGTCAGCAGGGGTCTACAATGAGCAGTTCTTC. Translated: CASGLSAGVYNEQFF.

The chain links TRBV11-2 to TRBJ2-3; 9 bases match TRBD2. J was trimmed by 3 bases and V by 4 bases; bases with no gene match: 8. The CDR3 length is 16 residues. The germline gives CDR1 SGHAT, CDR2 FQNNGV. The CDR3 loop is CASSSPLAGDTDTQYF. The CDR3 nucleotides read TGTGCCAGCAGCTCACCTTTAGCGGGGGATACAGATACGCAGTATTTT.

This clone has a single count. At one end the junction does not follow the germline gene, possibly because of a read error. The chain uses TRBV10-1 and TRBJ2-7; perhaps TRBD1 as D (5 bases). Germline V gives CDR1 WNHNN, CDR2 SYGVQD (reference sequence). The CDR3 loop spans 15 amino acids. CDR3 amino acids: CASGESARVAYEQYF. The CDR3 DNA reads as TGCGCCAGCGGTGAGTCGGCCAGGGTGGCCTACGAGCAGTACTTC.

The chain carries TRBV19 and TRBJ2-3; 11 bases match TRBD2. CDR1 is LNHDA, CDR2 SQIVND, per germline (reference sequence). After removal of 2 bases from V and 5 bases from J, the junction contained 9 bases not matched to a gene. This CDR3 is built from 17 residues. CDR3 DNA: TGTGCCAGTAGTATATCGGGCCTAGCGGGAGGTATAGATACGCAGTATTTT. Translation gives CASSISGLAGGIDTQYF.

The chain couples TRBV6-6 to TRBJ2-1; TRBD2 agrees at 14 bases. The CDR3 length is 16 residues. Germline V gene data show CDR1 as MNHNY and CDR2 as SVGAGI (reference sequence). Germline trimming cut 2 bases from V and 8 bases from J; bases unmatched to any gene: 5. CDR3 sequence: CASSYGGTSGSDEQFF. CDR3 sequence (DNA): TGTGCCAGCAGTTACGGGGGGACTAGCGGGAGCGATGAGCAGTTCTTC.

The CDR3 reads CASSLARGRGQFF. DNA of the CDR3: TGTGCCAGCAGCTTAGCGAGAGGACGGGGGCAGTTCTTC. The genes are TRBV7-2 and TRBJ2-1; the D gene is possibly TRBD2 (5 bases). V lost 0 bases and J 12 bases, leaving 12 bases between the germline ends. CDR1 and CDR2 from the germline V gene are SGHTA and FQGNSA. This CDR3 has 13 residues.

This sequence joins TRBV18 and TRBJ1-5; D is perhaps TRBD1 (5 bases). This CDR3 spans 14 amino acids. Trimming removed 5 bases at V and 8 bases at J, with 16 bases between. Germline V gene data show CDR1 as KGHSH and CDR2 as LQKENI. This chain's CDR3 is CASSDSAGGEPQHF. Written as DNA, the CDR3 is TGTGCCAGCTCAGACAGCGCAGGCGGGGAGCCCCAGCATTTT.